This TCR beta chain was retrieved from a study of CD8 T cells in Susac syndrome. About the research overall: At the time of blood draw, patients with Susac syndrome were therapy-naive, receiving corticosteroids, or receiving intravenous immunoglobulin alone. General study findings and limits: The CD4+ T cell repertoires in Susac syndrome were not clonally expanded.

This CDR3 contains 13 residues. Germline V gene data show CDR1 as MNHEY and CDR2 as SMNVEV (reference sequence). V lost 8 bases to trimming and J lost 2 bases, with 12 bases between them. The authors reverse transcribed roughly 0.5 to 1 ug RNA with random hexamers. Amplification of TCR beta CDR3 across 54 Vbeta and 13 Jbeta was performed with immunoSEQ multiplex PCR. TCRdb processed the immunoSEQ multiplex PCR reads anew with MiXCR; each CDR3 protein has one entry. The sample includes about 94,000 distinct CDR3 sequences, roughly 94% of them seen just once. With respect to this clonotype: Antigen specificity is unknown.

The sequencing sample was made of CD4+ T cells from PBMCs. This TCR was recovered from a human donor with Susac syndrome. The V call is TRBV27, the J call TRBJ1-2, with unresolved D. CDR3 region: CASRTPRNYGYTF. Written as DNA, the CDR3 is TGTGCCAGCCGCACCCCTCGGAACTATGGCTACACCTTC.